The 19 T cell receptor beta chains reported below all come from one sample, sequenced in a study of human T cells and chemical hapten exposure. Time point in this sample: patch test 1, 2 weeks after DPC sensitization. Described treatment: therapeutic diphenylcyclopropenone sensitization with weekly scalp DPC. A single record per CDR3 protein comes from TCRdb applying MiXCR to the RACE reads. The data show over 65,000 distinct CDR3 sequences, about 10% seen once. Sequences were derived from whole blood, sampled in connection with sensitization to the hapten diphenylcyclopropenone (DPC). These receptors were taken from a woman in her forties or fifties with alopecia areata. Some clones in this sample may be carry-over from other donors' samples.

This clonotype was found once. The chain joins TRBV29-1 to TRBJ1-2; the D is unclear. The V end lost 7 bases, the J end lost 6 bases, and 12 bases lay between the germline ends. This CDR3 comprises 11 residues. CDR1 SQVTM and CDR2 ANQGSEA come from the germline V gene. CDR3 nucleotide sequence: TGCAGCGGGGATTTGGGTAATGGCTACACCTTC. This encodes CSGDLGNGYTF. Based on the CDR3 plus reference TRBV29-1 and TRBJ1-2, the full variable domain is SAVISQKPSRDICQRGTSLTIQCQVDSQVTMMFWYRQQPGQSLTLIATANQGSEATYESGFVIDKFPISRPNLTFSTLTVSNMSPEDSSIYLCSGDLGNGYTFGSGTRLTVV.

This clonotype was seen a handful of times. The chain uses TRBV20-1 and TRBJ1-1, with D hard to call. In germline, CDR1 is DFQATT, CDR2 SNEGSKA (reference sequence). CDR3 size: 11 residues. V lost 3 bases and J lost 3, with 5 bases in between. This CDR3 reads CSASTDTEAFF. The CDR3, as DNA: TGCAGTGCTAGTACCGACACTGAAGCTTTCTTT.

This clonotype showed up many times. This chain joins TRBV7-2 and TRBJ2-1, with D possibly matching TRBD2 (5 bases). The germline V gene encodes CDR1 SGHTA and CDR2 FQGNSA. V lost 4 bases and J lost 6, with 13 bases in between. CDR3 length equals 14 residues. In DNA, the CDR3 is TGTGCCAGCAGCTCAGAAAGCGGAGTCAATGAGCAGTTCTTC. As protein: CASSSESGVNEQFF. Complete variable domain (other parts from reference TRBV7-2 and TRBJ2-1): GAGVSQSPSNKVTEKGKDVELRCDPISGHTALYWYRQSLGQGLEFLIYFQGNSAPDKSGLPSDRFSAERTGGSVSTLTIQRTQQEDSAVYLCASSSESGVNEQFFGPGTRLTVL.

This clonotype was found a few times. This rearrangement joins TRBV5-5 to TRBJ1-4; no firm D call. Germline values: CDR1 SGHKS, CDR2 YYEKEE (reference sequence). CDR3 length: 15 residues. With 0 bases removed from V and 7 bases from J, the gap between germline ends came to 13 bases. CDR3 DNA: TGTGCCAGCAGCTTGGCAGGTACGGAGATTGAAAAACTGTTTTTT. Its translation is CASSLAGTEIEKLFF.

This clonotype was counted at least ten times. The V and J genes are TRBV6-2 or TRBV6-3 and TRBJ1-2; no definite D call. Germline CDR1 reads MNHEY; CDR2 reads SVGEGT. The CDR3 totals 13 residues. With 5 bases removed from V and 4 bases from J, the gap between germline ends came to 11 bases. In DNA, the CDR3 is TGTGCCAGCAGTCCACAGAAGACCTATGGCTACACCTTC. The encoded protein is CASSPQKTYGYTF.

This clonotype was seen at least ten times. The chain has TRBV7-9 and TRBJ2-1, with 7 bases fitting TRBD1. The CDR3 is made up of 17 amino acids. The V gene end was trimmed by 2 bases and the J gene end by 3 bases; junction bases not matched to a gene: 10. CDR1 and CDR2 (germline): SEHNR, FQNEAQ (reference sequence). CDR3 nucleotide sequence: TGTGCCAGCAGCTTACCAACCGCAGGGGGTGGCTACAATGAGCAGTTCTTC. Its translation: CASSLPTAGGGYNEQFF. Combining the CDR3 with reference TRBV7-9 and TRBJ2-1 gives the whole variable domain DTGVSQNPRHKITKRGQNVTFRCDPISEHNRLYWYRQTLGQGPEFLTYFQNEAQLEKSRLLSDRFSAERPKGSFSTLEIQRTEQGDSAMYLCASSLPTAGGGYNEQFFGPGTRLTVL.

A few counts support this clonotype. V and J are TRBV12-3 or TRBV12-4 and TRBJ1-1, with 8 bases matching TRBD1. Trimming took 6 bases from V and 3 from J; bases not matched to a gene: 6. There are 14 residues in the CDR3. The CDR3 protein is CASRPGQGYTEAFF. The CDR3 DNA is TGTGCCAGCAGGCCCGGACAGGGTTACACTGAAGCTTTCTTT.

The chain is built from TRBV18 and TRBJ1-1; TRBD1 aligns across 8 bases. CDR3 length: 13 residues. The V segment lost 8 bases and the J segment 5 bases; nucleotides outside the gene matches: 7. Germline CDR1 and CDR2: KGHSH and LQKENI. CDR3 in amino acids: CASTDRVRTEAFF. CDR3 in DNA: TGTGCCAGCACGGACAGGGTGAGGACTGAAGCTTTCTTT. Complete variable domain (other parts from reference TRBV18 and TRBJ1-1): NAGVMQNPRHLVRRRGQEARLRCSPMKGHSHVYWYRQLPEEGLKFMVYLQKENIIDESGMPKERFSAEFPKEGPSILRIQQVVRGDSAAYFCASTDRVRTEAFFGQGTRLTVV.

This clonotype was seen ten or more times. This rearrangement joins TRBV10-3 to TRBJ1-5; D might be TRBD1 (6 bases). CDR1 is ENHRY and CDR2 is SYGVKD in the germline V gene. This CDR3 spans 15 amino acids. The V end lost 8 bases, the J end lost 4 bases, and 18 bases lay between the germline ends. The CDR3 nucleotides read TGTGCCATCTCCCCGGTTGGGACATCTAATCAGCCCCAGCATTTT. Encoded protein: CAISPVGTSNQPQHF.

As DNA, the CDR3 is TGTGCCAGTAGTTTGAATAACTATGGCTACACCTTC. It translates to CASSLNNYGYTF. The rearrangement uses TRBV19 and TRBJ1-2; D is ambiguous. The germline CDR1 and CDR2 sequences are LNHDA and SQIVND (reference sequence). V shed 5 bases and J shed 1 base, with 5 bases lying between them. This CDR3 has 12 amino acids.

This clonotype was seen only a few times. This rearrangement joins TRBV28 to TRBJ2-2; TRBD1 might be the D (5 bases). Germline CDR1 and CDR2: MDHEN and SYDVKM. The CDR3 length is 12 residues. Trimming took 8 bases from V and 1 from J, leaving 5 bases between them. CDR3 residues: CASQGNTGELFF. The CDR3 bases are TGTGCCAGCCAGGGGAACACCGGGGAGCTGTTTTTT.

This clonotype appeared a few times. The chain employs TRBV28 and TRBJ1-3; D is unclear. CDR3 length: 12 residues. The V end lost 7 bases, the J end lost 3 bases, and 7 bases lay between the germline ends. Germline V gives CDR1 MDHEN, CDR2 SYDVKM. The CDR3 spells CASTMDGNTIYF. The CDR3 coding sequence is TGTGCCAGCACTATGGATGGAAACACCATATATTTT.

This clonotype showed up many times. V is TRBV28 and J is TRBJ1-6, with D perhaps TRBD1 (5 bases). The V end was cut by 6 bases, the J end by 7 bases, with 16 bases between. Germline V gene sequence: CDR1 MDHEN, CDR2 SYDVKM. This CDR3 region has 15 residues. This CDR3 reads CASRPGQRENSPLHF. DNA for the CDR3: TGTGCCAGCAGACCAGGACAAAGGGAGAATTCACCCCTCCACTTT.

This chain uses TRBV9 with TRBJ1-2; D perhaps matches TRBD1 (5 bases). Germline V CDR1 and CDR2: SGDLS, YYNGEE. The CDR3 covers 15 residues. Trimming cost V 0 bases and J 7 bases, with 16 bases left between them. The CDR3 DNA reads as TGTGCCAGCAGCGTAGCTCTGGCGACAGCCCCTGGCTACACCTTC. Residues: CASSVALATAPGYTF.

At least ten counts were recorded for this clonotype. The chain combines TRBV20-1 with TRBJ2-7, with 14 bases aligning to TRBD2. Germline assignment: CDR1 DFQATT and CDR2 SNEGSKA (reference sequence). V lost 6 bases to trimming and J lost 5 bases; unmatched junction nucleotides: 18. The CDR3 has 18 amino acids. CDR3 sequence: CSALSRAGTSGSLNEQYF. In DNA, the CDR3 is TGCAGTGCCCTGTCCCGAGCCGGGACTAGCGGGAGTCTTAACGAGCAGTACTTC.

The chain links TRBV7-2 to TRBJ1-4; no clear D gene. From germline, CDR1 is SGHTA and CDR2 FQGNSA. Deletions cut 3 bases from V and 0 bases from J, with 8 bases between. This CDR3 region has 15 residues. CDR3 residues: CASSLGYTTNEKLFF. The DNA for the CDR3 is TGTGCCAGCAGCTTGGGATACACAACTAATGAAAAACTGTTTTTT.

In its sample, this clonotype was seen a few times. V gene TRBV12-3 or TRBV12-4 combines with J gene TRBJ2-7; D uncertain. V was clipped by 4 bases and J by 6 bases, with 7 bases between them. This CDR3 spans 11 amino acids. The CDR3 protein is CASSSRLEQYF. The CDR3, as DNA: TGTGCCAGCAGTTCCCGCCTCGAGCAGTACTTC.

This clonotype was seen ten or more times. The chain combines TRBV7-9 with TRBJ2-3, with 7 nucleotides matching TRBD1. There are 17 residues in the CDR3. V shed 1 base, J shed 3 bases, and the junction held 10 bases outside the gene matches. Germline V gene sequence: CDR1 SEHNR, CDR2 FQNEAQ (reference sequence). The CDR3 sequence is CASSLEGAGTVTDTQYF. The CDR3 coding sequence is TGTGCCAGCAGCTTAGAAGGGGCCGGGACAGTGACAGATACGCAGTATTTT.

This clonotype was seen many times. This chain's CDR3 is CASSRSGSGIYNEQFF. In DNA form, the CDR3 reads TGTGCCAGCAGCCGTTCGGGTAGCGGGATTTACAATGAGCAGTTCTTC. This chain uses TRBV28 with TRBJ2-1, with 8 bases lining up with TRBD2. Germline V gives CDR1 MDHEN, CDR2 SYDVKM. J was trimmed by 4 bases and V by 6 bases; bases with no gene match: 11. CDR3 length equals 16 residues.